This T cell receptor beta chain is drawn from a study of high-grade serous ovarian cancer treatment subgroups. Study details: On average, approximately 14,000 reads and 7,494 unique TCR beta rearrangements were obtained per sample. Study-wide points: Repertoire analysis covered CDR3 alone, not CDR1 or CDR2.

The tumor samples were collected prior to definitive surgery or chemotherapy. Turning to this clone: Antigen unknown.

Germline V gene lookup returns CDR1 KGHSH and CDR2 LQKENI. The V end lost 1 base, the J end lost 7 bases, and 17 bases lay between the germline ends. This CDR3 has 15 amino acids. Here immunoSEQ multiplex PCR was the method, and the copy in TCRdb shows in-frame clones only, minus some. The repertoire includes 8,000 or so clones, 76% of them detected once, and roughly 6.7% sits in the top ten. The chain combines TRBV18 with TRBJ2-7; D is possibly TRBD2 (5 bases). What was sequenced was tumor tissue. This clonotype was sampled from a human donor with high-grade serous ovarian cancer. CDR3: CASSPLSGSSGEQYF. DNA of the CDR3: TGTGCCAGCTCACCACTCTCTGGCAGCTCGGGGGAGCAGTACTTC.